Listed here are 17 T cell receptor beta chains from one sample, sequenced in a study of T cell responses to AZD1222 COVID-19 vaccine. This table comes from immunoSEQ multiplex PCR, and its TCRdb copy is limited to in-frame clones, with some not included. The top ten hold around 4.9% of the sample, which has 95,000 to 110,000 clones, nearly 90% seen once. The sample in question was peripheral blood, obtained 28 days after the second AZD1222 dose. These receptors were collected from an adult who received the AZD1222 COVID-19 vaccine.

The table lists this clone with a count of one. This rearrangement joins TRBV19 to TRBJ1-5; TRBD1 is a possible D gene (5 bases). The V end lost 7 bases, the J end lost 9 bases, and 28 bases lay between the germline ends. The CDR3 spans 17 residues. Germline assignment: CDR1 LNHDA and CDR2 SQIVND (reference sequence). CDR3 nucleotide sequence: TGTGCCAGTACCATCTCGGGGGGGATAAGCCCAGGTGGGCCCCAGCATTTT. Translation: CASTISGGISPGGPQHF.

This clone was counted once. The chain is built from TRBV6-5 and TRBJ1-6; 7 nucleotides agree with TRBD1. V lost 5 bases, J lost 9 bases, and 4 bases stayed unmatched. Germline V gives CDR1 MNHEY, CDR2 SVGAGI. The CDR3 consists of 13 residues. The CDR3 sequence: CASSRQGPSPLHF. The CDR3 coding sequence is TGTGCCAGCAGTCGACAGGGACCTTCACCCCTCCACTTT.

The chain carries TRBV5-4 and TRBJ2-3; TRBD1 is a possible D gene (5 bases). The CDR3 has 14 residues. CDR1 is SGHNT and CDR2 is YYREEE in the germline V gene (reference sequence). Trimming took 1 base from V and 6 from J, leaving 12 bases between them. The CDR3 nucleotides are TGTGCCAGCAGCTTGCCCGACAGAATCGATACGCAGTATTTT. Its translation is CASSLPDRIDTQYF. Supplemented by reference TRBV5-4 and TRBJ2-3, the full variable domain reads ETGVTQSPTHLIKTRGQQVTLRCSSQSGHNTVSWYQQALGQGPQFIFQYYREEENGRGNFPPRFSGLQFPNYSSELNVNALELDDSALYLCASSLPDRIDTQYFGPGTRLTVL.

This clone was counted once. The rearrangement links TRBV18 to TRBJ2-1; D remains unclear. Trimming stripped 1 base from V and 2 bases from J, with 6 bases between. This CDR3 is built from 14 residues. Germline-derived CDR1 and CDR2 are KGHSH and LQKENI. CDR3 in amino acids: CASSPLNTYNEQFF. The DNA for the CDR3 is TGTGCCAGCTCACCACTTAATACCTACAATGAGCAGTTCTTC.

The rearrangement uses TRBV19 and TRBJ2-3, with TRBD2 as a possible D gene (5 bases). CDR3 length equals 17 residues. Germline CDR1 and CDR2: LNHDA and SQIVND (reference sequence). Trimming took 1 base from V and 3 from J, leaving 17 bases between them. The CDR3 DNA follows: TGTGCCAGTAGTATAGGCAGGACTCCGGGGTCGACAGATACGCAGTATTTT. The encoded protein is CASSIGRTPGSTDTQYF.

The chain combines TRBV7-9 with TRBJ2-3; maybe TRBD2 (7 bases). V gave up 6 bases and J gave up 0 bases, with 10 bases separating them. From germline, CDR1 is SEHNR and CDR2 FQNEAQ (reference sequence). CDR3 length: 14 residues. In DNA, the CDR3 is TGTGCCAGCAGGAGGGGGGGAAGCACAGATACGCAGTATTTT. Amino acid sequence: CASRRGGSTDTQYF.

This chain links TRBV28 with TRBJ1-1; TRBD1 matches 9 bases. CDR1 is MDHEN, CDR2 SYDVKM, per germline. The CDR3 sequence is 13 residues long. The V segment lost 10 bases and the J segment 0 bases; nucleotides outside the gene matches: 3. CDR3 nucleotides: TGTGCCATCACAGGGGGCATGAACACTGAAGCTTTCTTT. Translated, it gives CAITGGMNTEAFF.

The genes are TRBV7-8 and TRBJ1-5; D is ambiguous. Deletions cut 1 base from V and 8 bases from J, with 15 bases between. CDR3 length: 15 residues. CDR1 and CDR2 (germline): SGHVS, FQNEAQ. For the CDR3, the DNA is TGTGCCAGCAGCTTAGTTTGGACCCAGGAGGAGCCCCAGCATTTT. Translation: CASSLVWTQEEPQHF.

The V and J genes are TRBV4-1 and TRBJ1-5, with D hard to call. Trimming pared 1 base from V and 5 bases from J, leaving 12 bases between. The CDR3 totals 15 residues. Germline V gives CDR1 MGHRA, CDR2 YSYEKL. This CDR3 is CASSQVLGGDQPQHF. The CDR3 DNA reads as TGCGCCAGCAGCCAAGTATTGGGTGGAGATCAGCCCCAGCATTTT.

This sequence joins TRBV5-4 and TRBJ2-1, with TRBD2 matching over 9 bases. This CDR3 spans 16 amino acids. V trimming: 4 bases; J trimming: 4 bases; junction bases outside the gene matches: 9. The germline CDR1 and CDR2 sequences are SGHNT and YYREEE (reference sequence). The CDR3 nucleotides read TGTGCCAGCAGCCCCCCTCGGGCGGGGGGGTACAATGAGCAGTTCTTC. Translated, it gives CASSPPRAGGYNEQFF.

The chain is built from TRBV29-1 and TRBJ1-2, with 8 bases identical to TRBD1. The V gene end was trimmed by 2 bases and the J gene end by 0 bases; junction bases not matched to a gene: 5. The CDR3 covers 15 residues. The germline V gene encodes CDR1 SQVTM and CDR2 ANQGSEA. This CDR3 is CSVERQGASNYGYTF. CDR3 coding DNA: TGCAGCGTTGAAAGGCAGGGGGCCTCTAACTATGGCTACACCTTC.

The chain is built from TRBV7-9 and TRBJ2-1; D possibly corresponds to TRBD1 (5 bases). Trimming shortened V by 5 bases and J by 7 bases, and 21 bases separated the two germline ends. The CDR3 is made up of 16 amino acids. Per germline, CDR1 SEHNR and CDR2 FQNEAQ (reference sequence). In nucleotides, the CDR3 is TGTGCCAGCAGCCCGCTTAGGGGCGCCATTAAGAATGAGCAGTTCTTC. Amino acids: CASSPLRGAIKNEQFF.

V usage is TRBV6-5 and J usage is TRBJ1-3, with TRBD1 matching over 8 bases. Germline V gene lookup returns CDR1 MNHEY and CDR2 SVGAGI. Trimming took 6 bases from V and 6 from J; bases not matched to a gene: 7. This CDR3 is built from 14 residues. The CDR3 region is CASRRQGRENTIYF. CDR3 nucleotides: TGTGCCAGCAGGAGACAGGGGAGGGAAAACACCATATATTTT.

This clone appeared once. Here the CDR3 DNA reads TGTGCCAGCAGCGGCCAAACTACTACGACTTATGGCTACACCTTC. Translating gives CASSGQTTTTYGYTF. The chain recombines TRBV9 with TRBJ1-2, with D unclear. Trimming cost V 3 bases and J 5 bases, with 17 bases left between them. This CDR3 contains 15 residues. Germline lookup yields CDR1 SGDLS and CDR2 YYNGEE.

V gene TRBV6-5 combines with J gene TRBJ2-7; 7 bases line up with TRBD2. The CDR3 is made up of 13 amino acids. Trimming took 4 bases from V and 5 from J; bases not matched to a gene: 5. Per germline, CDR1 MNHEY and CDR2 SVGAGI. This chain's CDR3 is CASSSPGGNEQYF. The CDR3 nucleotides are TGTGCCAGCAGTTCTCCGGGGGGTAACGAGCAGTACTTC.

V usage is TRBV11-2 and J usage is TRBJ1-1; perhaps TRBD1 as D (5 bases). Germline-derived CDR1 and CDR2 are SGHAT and FQNNGV. This CDR3 spans 15 amino acids. V was cut by 0 bases and J by 1 base, with 9 bases left in between. CDR3 loop: CASSLEGGTNTEAFF. CDR3 bases: TGTGCCAGCAGCTTAGAGGGGGGAACGAACACTGAAGCTTTCTTT.

A few counts support this clone. The chain recombines TRBV27 with TRBJ1-4; D remains unclear. Trimming pared 6 bases from V and 0 bases from J, leaving 17 bases between. The CDR3 is made up of 17 amino acids. Germline V gene sequence: CDR1 MNHEY, CDR2 SMNVEV (reference sequence). As DNA, the CDR3 is TGTGCCAGCAGCACAACAGCAAGAGCTGCAACTAATGAAAAACTGTTTTTT. As protein: CASSTTARAATNEKLFF. The full variable domain, its missing parts supplied by reference TRBV27 and TRBJ1-4, is EAQVTQNPRYLITVTGKKLTVTCSQNMNHEYMSWYRQDPGLGLRQIYYSMNVEVTDKGDVPEGYKVSRKEKRNFPLILESPSPNQTSLYFCASSTTARAATNEKLFFGSGTQLSVL.